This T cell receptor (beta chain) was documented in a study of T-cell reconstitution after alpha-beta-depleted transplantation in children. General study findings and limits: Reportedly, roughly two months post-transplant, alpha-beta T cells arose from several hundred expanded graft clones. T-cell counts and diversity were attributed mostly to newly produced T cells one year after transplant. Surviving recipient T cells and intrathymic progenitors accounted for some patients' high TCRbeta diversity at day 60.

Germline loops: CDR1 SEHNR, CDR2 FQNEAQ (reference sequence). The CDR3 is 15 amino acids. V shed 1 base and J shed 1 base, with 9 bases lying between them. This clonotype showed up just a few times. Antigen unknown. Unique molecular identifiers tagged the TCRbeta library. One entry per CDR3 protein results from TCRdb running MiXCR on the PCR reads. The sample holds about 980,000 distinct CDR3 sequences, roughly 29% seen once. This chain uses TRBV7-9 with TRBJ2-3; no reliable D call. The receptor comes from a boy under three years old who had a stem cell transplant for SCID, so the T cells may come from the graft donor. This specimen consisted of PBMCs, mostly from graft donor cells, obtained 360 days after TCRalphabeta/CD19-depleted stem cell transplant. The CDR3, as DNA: TGTGCCAGCAGCTTAGGCGTGTTGGGCACAGATACGCAGTATTTT. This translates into CASSLGVLGTDTQYF.